This TCR beta chain was sequenced in a study of T-cell memory formation after mild COVID-19. Study-level results: Of the contracting clones, CD4+ ones lay mainly in CM and EM, and CD8+ ones in EMRA. Second-wave clones that peaked on day 37 lacked confirmed SARS-CoV-2 specificity. Contracting clones from day 15 to 85 had balanced CD4/CD8; later expanders favoured CD4+.

CDR3 length equals 14 residues. The V gene's germline CDR1 is ENHRY and CDR2 SYGVKD. Losses at the gene ends were 6 bases for V and 1 base for J; bases not matched to a gene: 4. This clonotype was detected only a few times. Its matching antigen is unknown. Researchers used 5'RACE with constant-segment primers to make TCR alpha and TCR beta cDNA libraries that carry sample barcodes and UMIs. TCRdb re-called the 5' RACE reads through MiXCR, storing one row per CDR3 protein. The sample includes 500,000 to 550,000 distinct CDR3 sequences, around 20% seen only once; the top ten take approximately 13%. The V and J genes are TRBV10-3 and TRBJ2-7; 9 bases fit TRBD1. Sequenced sample: PBMCs or a T cell subset sorted from them (not recorded which). This clonotype originated in an adult woman who had mild COVID-19 (a few samples of this study predate the infection). Cell type and time point are not known. CDR3 coding DNA: TGTGCCATCAGAGGGACAGGGAGTTCCTACGAGCAGTACTTC. This gives the protein CAIRGTGSSYEQYF.